What follows is one TCR beta chain and its context. A far more abundant clone sits one base away, making this likely a read error. This entry is derived from a study of regulatory T cells in long-lasting Graves disease. Both iRepertoire HTBI primers and Arm-PCR of CDR3 regions were used to build the TCR beta libraries. TCRdb recomputed calls from the multiplex PCR reads with MiXCR, one row per CDR3 protein. Of over 300,000 distinct CDR3 sequences in the sample, around a fifth were seen once. The CDR3 consists of 15 residues. V lost 4 bases and J 7 bases, leaving 16 bases between the germline ends. Per germline, CDR1 SGHTA and CDR2 FQGNSA. Time point reported: persistent/refractory GD, antithyroid drugs over 5 years with positive TRAb. The TCR library was made from RNA that had been extracted from PBMCs in TRIzol.

The sample was peripheral blood mononuclear cells (PBMCs), taken when the disease was refractory, from a patient treated with antithyroid drugs. The chain recombines TRBV7-2 with TRBJ2-2; D is tentatively TRBD1 or TRBD2 (5 bases each). This clonotype originated in a female donor with Graves disease. The CDR3 region is CASSSRIDSGGELFF. For the CDR3, the DNA is TGTGCCAGCAGCTCTCGGATCGACAGCGGCGGGGAGCTGTTTTTT. The full variable domain, its missing parts supplied by reference TRBV7-2 and TRBJ2-2, is GAGVSQSPSNKVTEKGKDVELRCDPISGHTALYWYRQSLGQGLEFLIYFQGNSAPDKSGLPSDRFSAERTGGSVSTLTIQRTQQEDSAVYLCASSSRIDSGGELFFGEGSRLTVL.